The present entry profiles one T cell receptor (beta chain) with its context. The sample is drawn from a study of OX40 agonist ivuxolimab in advanced cancers. Study as a whole: The patients' treatment was ivuxolimab, an agonistic anti-OX40 (CD134) antibody.

Profiled with immunoSEQ multiplex PCR; TCRdb holds only in-frame clones, not every one. The sample shows 92,000 or so clones, roughly four fifths of them seen only once. CDR3 length: 15 amino acids. J gave up 3 bases and V 0 bases, and 4 bases lay outside the gene matches. Germline V gene sequence: CDR1 SGDLS, CDR2 YYNGEE. The specimen was CD4+ or CD8+ T cells sorted from blood, collected in a trial of the OX40 agonist ivuxolimab. V usage is TRBV9 and J usage is TRBJ2-7, with 9 bases aligning to TRBD2. The receptor was derived from an adult with an advanced solid tumor such as melanoma, head and neck, liver or kidney cancer. CDR3 protein: CASSVASGAVYEQYF. The CDR3 coding sequence is TGTGCCAGCAGCGTAGCTAGCGGGGCCGTCTACGAGCAGTACTTC.